These 5 T cell receptor beta chains share one sample of origin, sequenced in a study of shared clonotypes between healthy human individuals. TCRdb's copy holds only in-frame clones and misses some; the assay was immunoSEQ multiplex PCR. The sample has hundreds of thousands of clones; approximately 80% are singletons. Source material: PBMCs. Source of these receptors: a woman aged 40 to 49 in good health. Some clones in this sample may be carry-over from other donors' samples.

The chain has TRBV10-1 and TRBJ2-2, with TRBD2 matching 8 bases. The J segment lost 6 bases and the V segment lost 8 bases, leaving 5 bases of the junction unmatched. Germline V gives CDR1 WNHNN, CDR2 SYGVQD (reference sequence). CDR3 length: 13 residues. The CDR3 sequence: CASGPGGAGELFF. CDR3 nucleotides: TGCGCCAGCGGCCCCGGGGGGGCCGGGGAGCTGTTTTTT.

The CDR3 coding sequence is TGTGCCAGCAGCGAAGGACAGGTTCCCTACGAGCAGTACTTC. Residues: CASSEGQVPYEQYF. This chain uses TRBV9 with TRBJ2-7; 7 nucleotides agree with TRBD1. The trim removed 3 bases at V and 2 bases at J, leaving 5 bases unmatched. Germline-derived CDR1 and CDR2 are SGDLS and YYNGEE. The CDR3 has 14 amino acids.

This clone has only one observation. The chain recombines TRBV6-1 with TRBJ1-2, with D unresolved. Trimming pared 2 bases from V and 8 bases from J, leaving 15 bases between. The germline V gene has CDR1 MNHNS and CDR2 SASEGT. The CDR3 sequence is 14 residues long. CDR3 in amino acids: CASSERVGPGGYTF. In nucleotides, the CDR3 is TGTGCCAGCAGTGAACGGGTAGGCCCGGGGGGCTACACCTTC.

V and J are TRBV5-1 and TRBJ2-7; no firm D call. CDR1 and CDR2 from the germline V gene are SGHRS and YFSETQ. This CDR3 contains 14 residues. Trimming took 0 bases from V and 3 from J, leaving 10 bases between them. CDR3 DNA sequence: TGCGCCAGCAGCTTGGTAGAGAATGACTACGAGCAGTACTTC. It yields the protein CASSLVENDYEQYF. Looking up the rest from reference TRBV5-1 and TRBJ2-7 gives the full variable domain: KAGVTQTPRYLIKTRGQQVTLSCSPISGHRSVSWYQQTPGQGLQFLFEYFSETQRNKGNFPGRFSGRQFSNSRSEMNVSTLELGDSALYLCASSLVENDYEQYFGPGTRLTVT.

The DNA for the CDR3 is TGTGCCAGCAGGACCGGGACAGCTAATCAGCCCCAGCATTTT. Its translation is CASRTGTANQPQHF. This rearrangement joins TRBV7-6 to TRBJ1-5, with 7 nucleotides matching TRBD1. The V and J ends lost 6 bases and 4 bases, in that order; junction bases with no gene match: 6. Germline V lookup: CDR1 SGHVS, CDR2 FNYEAQ. The CDR3 sequence is 14 residues long.